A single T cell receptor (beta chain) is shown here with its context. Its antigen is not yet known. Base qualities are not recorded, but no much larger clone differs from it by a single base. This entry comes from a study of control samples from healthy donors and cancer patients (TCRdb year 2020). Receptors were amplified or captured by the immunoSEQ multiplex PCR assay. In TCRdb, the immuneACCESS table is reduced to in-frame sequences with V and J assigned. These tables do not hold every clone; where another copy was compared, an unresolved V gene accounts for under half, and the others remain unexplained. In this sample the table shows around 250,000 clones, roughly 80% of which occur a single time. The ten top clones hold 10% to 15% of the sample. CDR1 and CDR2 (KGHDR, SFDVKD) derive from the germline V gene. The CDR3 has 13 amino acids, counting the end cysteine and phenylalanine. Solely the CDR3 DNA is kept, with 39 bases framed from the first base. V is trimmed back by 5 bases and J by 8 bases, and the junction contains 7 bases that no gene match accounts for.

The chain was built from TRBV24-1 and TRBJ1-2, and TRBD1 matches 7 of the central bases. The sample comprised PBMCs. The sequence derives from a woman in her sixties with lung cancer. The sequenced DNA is TGTGCCACCAGTGTAGGAGGGGGCGCGGGCTACACCTTC. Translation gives CATSVGGGAGYTF.